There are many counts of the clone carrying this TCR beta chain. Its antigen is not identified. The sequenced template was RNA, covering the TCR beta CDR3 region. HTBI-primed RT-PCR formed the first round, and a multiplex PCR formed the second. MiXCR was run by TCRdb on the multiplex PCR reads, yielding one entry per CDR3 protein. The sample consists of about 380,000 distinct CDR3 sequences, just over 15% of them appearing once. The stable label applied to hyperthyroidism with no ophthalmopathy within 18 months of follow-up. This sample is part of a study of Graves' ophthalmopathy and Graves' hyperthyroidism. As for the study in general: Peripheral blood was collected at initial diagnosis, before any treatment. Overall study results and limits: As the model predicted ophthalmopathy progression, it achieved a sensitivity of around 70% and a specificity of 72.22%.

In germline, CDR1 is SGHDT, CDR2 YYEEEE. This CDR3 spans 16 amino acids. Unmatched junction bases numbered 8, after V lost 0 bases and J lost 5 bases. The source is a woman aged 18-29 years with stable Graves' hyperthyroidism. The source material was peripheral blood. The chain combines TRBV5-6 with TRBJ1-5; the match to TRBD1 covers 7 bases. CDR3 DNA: TGTGCCAGCAGCTTGGTGGGGGCCGACAGGGATCAGCCCCAGCATTTT. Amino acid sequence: CASSLVGADRDQPQHF.